The T cell receptor (beta chain) described here comes from a study of cytomegalovirus exposure and HLA in healthy donors. Study-level findings and limits: There were 160 or so TCR beta chains listed as cytomegalovirus-associated. Of the V segments, some could not be distinguished, including TRBV6-2 and TRBV6-3, and were excluded.

Concerning this clone itself: Its antigen is not known.

From germline, CDR1 is SGHTS and CDR2 YDEGEE. The J segment lost 5 bases and the V segment lost 2 bases, leaving 0 bases of the junction unmatched. The CDR3 is 13 amino acids. PCR used 60 Vbeta primers and 13 Jbeta primers. Assay: immunoSEQ multiplex PCR; the TCRdb copy retains only in-frame clones and omits some. The repertoire consists of fewer than 150,000 clones, with 80% occurring once and the leading ten covering 7.5% to 9%. The sequenced material came from PBMCs. This receptor was obtained from a female donor in good health and CMV-seropositive. The chain has TRBV5-8 and TRBJ2-3; 9 positions match TRBD2. For the CDR3, the DNA is TGTGCCAGCAGCTTAGCGGGGGGAGATACGCAGTATTTT. Amino acids: CASSLAGGDTQYF.